This T cell receptor (beta chain) was retrieved from a study of blood T cell repertoires in COVID-19. The germline V gene has CDR1 MDHEN and CDR2 SYDVKM. This CDR3 region has 15 residues. The junction had 9 bases not matched to a gene; V was cut back by 6 bases and J by 4 bases. Clones were sequenced by immunoSEQ multiplex PCR, and TCRdb holds only the in-frame ones, with some missing. The sample contains under 350,000 clones, 80% to 90% of which appear only once. Participant-given clinical history determined each cohort assignment. J is TRBJ1-2 and V is TRBV28, with 9 nucleotides matching TRBD1. This sequence was found in a woman in her thirties or forties with acute COVID-19. Sequenced: PBMCs or T cells enriched from blood (not recorded which). The CDR3 spells CASSSPTGGTYGYTF. CDR3 DNA sequence: TGTGCCAGCAGCTCTCCGACAGGGGGTACCTATGGCTACACCTTC.